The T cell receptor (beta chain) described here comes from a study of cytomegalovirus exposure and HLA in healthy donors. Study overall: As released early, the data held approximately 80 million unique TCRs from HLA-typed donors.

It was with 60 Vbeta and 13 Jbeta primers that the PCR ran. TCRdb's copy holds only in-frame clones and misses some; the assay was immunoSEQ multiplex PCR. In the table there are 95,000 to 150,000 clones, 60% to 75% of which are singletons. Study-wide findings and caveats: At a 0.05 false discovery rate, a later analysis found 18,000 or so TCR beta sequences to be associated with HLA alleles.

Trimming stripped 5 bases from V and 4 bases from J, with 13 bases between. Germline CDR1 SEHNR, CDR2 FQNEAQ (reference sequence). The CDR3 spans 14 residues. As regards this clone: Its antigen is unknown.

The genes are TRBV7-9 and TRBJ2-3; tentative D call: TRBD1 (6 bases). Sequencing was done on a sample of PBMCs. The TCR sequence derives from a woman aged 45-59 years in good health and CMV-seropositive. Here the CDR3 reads CASSQRTEADTQYF. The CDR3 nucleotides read TGTGCCAGCAGCCAAAGGACAGAGGCAGATACGCAGTATTTT.